The 15 T cell receptor beta chains in this list originate from one sample, sequenced in a study of cytomegalovirus exposure and HLA in healthy donors. In the PCR, 60 Vbeta and 13 Jbeta primers were used. The table came from immunoSEQ multiplex PCR; TCRdb's copy has only in-frame clones and leaves some out. Of approximately 300,000 clones listed, 84% are singletons. Sequenced sample: PBMCs. Receptors originate from a woman aged 35 to 49 in good health and CMV-seropositive.

Only one count was recorded for this clone. The chain employs TRBV28 and TRBJ2-2; 8 nucleotides line up with TRBD2. Germline V gene lookup returns CDR1 MDHEN and CDR2 SYDVKM. The CDR3 runs to 15 residues. V trimming: 0 bases; J trimming: 9 bases; junction bases outside the gene matches: 6. CDR3 protein: CASSLWGTSPRELFF. CDR3 sequence (DNA): TGTGCCAGCAGTTTATGGGGGACTAGTCCACGGGAGCTGTTTTTT.

This clone was seen only a few times. The V and J genes are TRBV18 and TRBJ1-1, with TRBD1 identical over 9 bases. Per the germline V gene, CDR1 is KGHSH and CDR2 is LQKENI. CDR3 length: 16 residues. Losses at the gene ends were 2 bases for V and 4 bases for J; bases not matched to a gene: 8. CDR3 DNA sequence: TGTGCCAGCTCACCATCACAGGGGGCTGAGGGCACTGAAGCTTTCTTT. This sequence encodes CASSPSQGAEGTEAFF.

The chain links TRBV10-3 to TRBJ1-1, with 7 nucleotides matching TRBD1. This CDR3 has 14 amino acids. Per germline, CDR1 ENHRY and CDR2 SYGVKD. V gave up 6 bases and J gave up 0 bases; unmatched junction bases: 4. CDR3 sequence (DNA): TGTGCCATCAGGGACAGGAGAATGAACACTGAAGCTTTCTTT. This sequence encodes CAIRDRRMNTEAFF.

The V and J genes are TRBV6-6 and TRBJ1-4, with D unclear. Germline-derived CDR1 and CDR2 are MNHNY and SVGAGI (reference sequence). The CDR3 is 15 residues long. V was trimmed by 4 bases and J by 6 bases, leaving 15 bases between them. In DNA, the CDR3 is TGTGCCAGCAGTTCCGGAGGGCAGTCTTATGAAAAACTGTTTTTT. The encoded protein is CASSSGGQSYEKLFF.

This clone was recorded a few times. The rearrangement uses TRBV6-5 and TRBJ1-2; 8 bases are shared with TRBD1. J lost 4 bases, V lost 7 bases, and 11 bases had no gene match. The CDR3 contains 15 residues. The germline V gene has CDR1 MNHEY and CDR2 SVGAGI. The CDR3 loop is CASTPGQGRAYGYTF. CDR3 nucleotides: TGTGCCAGCACCCCCGGACAGGGTCGGGCCTATGGCTACACCTTC.

This sequence joins TRBV5-1 and TRBJ2-3; D ambiguous. The length of the CDR3 is 14 residues. The germline V gene has CDR1 SGHRS and CDR2 YFSETQ. V was cut by 2 bases and J by 2 bases, with 9 bases left in between. The CDR3 sequence is CASSLDSHTDTQYF. DNA for the CDR3: TGCGCCAGCAGCTTAGACTCGCACACAGATACGCAGTATTTT. Based on the CDR3 plus reference TRBV5-1 and TRBJ2-3, the full variable domain is KAGVTQTPRYLIKTRGQQVTLSCSPISGHRSVSWYQQTPGQGLQFLFEYFSETQRNKGNFPGRFSGRQFSNSRSEMNVSTLELGDSALYLCASSLDSHTDTQYFGPGTRLTVL.

This sequence joins TRBV4-3 and TRBJ2-1, with 13 bases lining up with TRBD2. The CDR3 has 18 residues. The germline V gene encodes CDR1 LGHNA and CDR2 YSLEER. V lost 6 bases, J lost 4 bases, and 12 bases stayed unmatched. The DNA for the CDR3 is TGCGCCAGCAGTCTCGGACTAGCGGGAGCCCGGGAATACAATGAGCAGTTCTTC. The encoded protein is CASSLGLAGAREYNEQFF.

The chain links TRBV19 to TRBJ1-1; TRBD1 matches at 8 bases. J gave up 1 base and V 3 bases, and 4 bases lay outside the gene matches. This CDR3 is built from 15 residues. Germline CDR1 reads LNHDA; CDR2 reads SQIVND (reference sequence). The CDR3 DNA sequence: TGTGCCAGTAGTATTCAGGGGGCCACGAACACTGAAGCTTTCTTT. Translated, it gives CASSIQGATNTEAFF.

J is TRBJ2-3 and V is TRBV7-8, with 7 bases that match TRBD2. The CDR3 runs 14 residues. V gave up 2 bases and J gave up 3 bases; unmatched junction bases: 2. Germline loops: CDR1 SGHVS, CDR2 FQNEAQ. In DNA form, the CDR3 reads TGTGCCAGCAGCTTAAGCGGGGTGACAGATACGCAGTATTTT. Residues: CASSLSGVTDTQYF.

With respect to this clone: Other DNA sequences from this sample encode an identical CDR3 as well. The CDR3: CASSLALGQPQHF. For the CDR3, the DNA is TGTGCCAGCAGCTTAGCCCTAGGTCAGCCCCAGCATTTT. The rearrangement uses TRBV7-2 and TRBJ1-5; no reliable D call. The CDR3 has 13 amino acids. The V and J ends lost 0 bases and 6 bases respectively, with 6 bases between them. Looked up from germline, CDR1 is SGHTA and CDR2 is FQGNSA.

The V call is TRBV10-3, the J call TRBJ2-3; 8 nucleotides line up with TRBD2. CDR3 length equals 15 residues. The V segment lost 2 bases and the J segment 4 bases; nucleotides outside the gene matches: 5. Germline loops: CDR1 ENHRY, CDR2 SYGVKD. The DNA for the CDR3 is TGTGCCATCAGTGAGGGCGGGAGGAAGTCAGATACGCAGTATTTT. Its protein product is CAISEGGRKSDTQYF.

The chain recombines TRBV4-3 with TRBJ1-5; the match to TRBD1 covers 9 bases. The V and J ends lost 2 bases and 6 bases, in that order; junction bases with no gene match: 8. The CDR3 has 16 residues. The germline gives CDR1 LGHNA, CDR2 YSLEER. CDR3 loop: CASSQSRDRDIQPQHF. The CDR3 nucleotides read TGCGCCAGCAGCCAAAGCCGGGACAGGGATATTCAGCCCCAGCATTTT.

Regarding this clone: This sample includes further DNA sequences coding for the same CDR3. The chain has TRBV18 and TRBJ2-7, with 8 bases identical to TRBD2. The trim removed 2 bases at V and 2 bases at J, leaving 2 bases unmatched. The CDR3 is 14 residues long. Germline V CDR1 and CDR2: KGHSH, LQKENI. In DNA form, the CDR3 reads TGTGCCAGCTCACCAACTAGCGGCGCCTACGAGCAGTACTTC. Its translation: CASSPTSGAYEQYF. Looking up the rest from reference TRBV18 and TRBJ2-7 gives the full variable domain: NAGVMQNPRHLVRRRGQEARLRCSPMKGHSHVYWYRQLPEEGLKFMVYLQKENIIDESGMPKERFSAEFPKEGPSILRIQQVVRGDSAAYFCASSPTSGAYEQYFGPGTRLTVT.

This sequence joins TRBV11-2 and TRBJ1-2, with TRBD1 matching over 7 bases. The V and J ends lost 0 bases and 7 bases, in that order; junction bases with no gene match: 5. Germline V lookup: CDR1 SGHAT, CDR2 FQNNGV. There are 14 residues in the CDR3. CDR3 in DNA: TGTGCCAGCAGCTTAGAAGAGGGGGCCGGTGGCTACACCTTC. Translation: CASSLEEGAGGYTF.

The chain recombines TRBV4-3 with TRBJ2-7; D is possibly TRBD2 (6 bases). The CDR3 contains 15 residues. V lost 0 bases and J lost 2, with 11 bases in between. The V gene's germline CDR1 is LGHNA and CDR2 YSLEER. The CDR3, as DNA: TGCGCCAGCAGCCAAGAGCTAGCGACCACCTACGAGCAGTACTTC. Translation gives CASSQELATTYEQYF.